This T cell receptor beta chain originates from a study of shared clonotypes between healthy human individuals. Partitioning of CD4+ cells yielded a CD45RA+ naive subset and a CD45RA-negative memory subset. For sorted subsets, 150 to 250 ng DNA per replicate equaled roughly 30,000 T cell genomes. Assay: immunoSEQ multiplex PCR; the TCRdb copy retains only in-frame clones and omits some. The sample consists of about 1,500,000 clones, more than 95% of them appearing once. The sequenced sample consisted of naive CD4+ T cells sorted from blood. The subset here: CD45RA+ positively selected. This TCR derives from a man aged 25 to 40 in good health.

The CDR3 region has the DNA TGTGCCAGTAGTATCTCCAGGGGGTTTGAGAATCAGCCCCAGCATTTT. This encodes CASSISRGFENQPQHF. The chain employs TRBV19 and TRBJ1-5; 7 bases map to TRBD1. V shed 3 bases and J 4 bases; nucleotides not matched to a gene: 9. The germline CDR1 and CDR2 sequences are LNHDA and SQIVND (reference sequence). The CDR3 runs 16 residues.